This TCR beta chain came from a study of blood T cell repertoires in COVID-19. Study information: In each case, the material was cDNA or gDNA derived from T cells, B-cell-depleted T cells, or PBMCs.

Study processing details: Counts of nucleated cells, estimated from reference gene primer amplification, were obtained. Method: immunoSEQ multiplex PCR; TCRdb's copy keeps in-frame clones and lacks some. V and J calls and clone size are copied from that table; D and trimming were computed from the DNA. This table holds some 260,000 clones, approximately 86% found once. Germline assignment: CDR1 DFQATT and CDR2 SNEGSKA (reference sequence). The CDR3 is made up of 16 amino acids. With 3 bases removed from V and 8 bases from J, the gap between germline ends came to 23 bases. This clonotype originated in a woman older than 75 with active or convalescent COVID-19. Material: peripheral blood. The rearrangement uses TRBV20-1 and TRBJ1-3; D might be TRBD1 (5 bases). CDR3 sequence reads: CSASSEPGNLGDTIYF. The CDR3 nucleotides are TGCAGTGCTAGTTCGGAACCAGGGAACTTGGGTGACACCATATATTTT.